Each of the 22 T cell receptor beta chains below was sequenced from the same sample in a study of Graves' ophthalmopathy and Graves' hyperthyroidism. As the template, RNA transcripts were used to amplify TCR beta CDR3 regions. Second-round multiplex PCR came after first-round RT-PCR with HTBI primers. In TCRdb, the multiplex PCR reads were re-called with MiXCR into one record per CDR3 protein. The sample gives a few hundred thousand distinct CDR3 sequences, under 45% of which show up once; 3.5% to 5% is in the top ten. Sequenced material: peripheral blood or thyroid tissue (not recorded which). These TCRs come from an adult man with Graves' hyperthyroidism.

The sample holds a few counts of this clonotype. The V gene is TRBV29-1, the J gene TRBJ2-3, with D uncertain. V was pared by 4 bases and J by 5 bases, with 7 bases between. The length of the CDR3 is 11 residues. Germline CDR1 is SQVTM and CDR2 is ANQGSEA. In DNA, the CDR3 is TGCAGCGTTGTTATAGTAGATACGCAGTATTTT. The encoded protein is CSVVIVDTQYF.

This sequence joins TRBV20-1 and TRBJ1-1; tentative D call: TRBD1 (6 bases). V shed 6 bases and J shed 3 bases, with 20 bases lying between them. CDR1 DFQATT and CDR2 SNEGSKA come from the germline V gene (reference sequence). The CDR3 has 15 residues. CDR3 nucleotides: TGCAGTGCGCAGACGACAGGTGGTCGGGACACTGAAGCTTTCTTT. It yields the protein CSAQTTGGRDTEAFF.

This clonotype was recorded many times. The gene calls are TRBV4-1 and TRBJ2-7, with D unclear. Trimming left V 1 base short and J 12 bases short, with 16 bases between. The CDR3 is made up of 13 amino acids. Germline CDR1 MGHRA, CDR2 YSYEKL. The chain's CDR3 is CASSQVGRFRTYF. CDR3 nucleotides: TGCGCCAGCAGCCAAGTTGGCCGGTTCCGCACGTACTTC.

This clonotype has just a few counts. V is TRBV5-8 and J is TRBJ1-4; 11 nucleotides match TRBD1. CDR1 and CDR2 from the germline V gene are SGHTS and YDEGEE. CDR3 size: 15 residues. The junction had 3 bases not matched to a gene; V was cut back by 3 bases and J by 5 bases. The CDR3 loop reads CASSSGTGGNEKLFF. DNA for the CDR3: TGTGCCAGCAGCTCTGGGACAGGGGGAAATGAAAAACTGTTTTTT.

Remarks on this clonotype: It may be a read error: a sequence one base away is much more abundant. CDR3 residues: CASSLDRGDYGYAF. In DNA, the CDR3 is TGCGCCAGCAGCCTAGACAGGGGGGACTATGGCTACGCCTTC. This chain links TRBV5-1 with TRBJ1-2; 9 bases are shared with TRBD1. The CDR3 length is 14 residues. Germline CDR1 SGHRS, CDR2 YFSETQ.

With respect to this clonotype: A read error may explain this, as a much larger clone is one base away. This chain connects TRBV7-9 to TRBJ2-3; a possible D gene is TRBD1 (5 bases). Germline loops: CDR1 SEHNR, CDR2 FQNEAQ (reference sequence). The CDR3 length is 14 residues. V lost 5 bases and J 1 base, leaving 10 bases between the germline ends. The CDR3 DNA reads as TGTGCCAGCAGCGTAACAGGAGGCACAGATACGCAGTATTTT. Protein sequence: CASSVTGGTDTQYF.

The V call is TRBV4-2, the J call TRBJ2-7, with D tentatively TRBD1 (6 bases). There are 15 residues in the CDR3. Germline V CDR1 and CDR2: LGHNA, YNFKEQ. Deletions cut 0 bases from V and 1 base from J, with 10 bases between. The CDR3 nucleotides read TGTGCCAGCAGCCAAGATGGGACAAGATCCTACGAGCAGTACTTC. Encoded protein: CASSQDGTRSYEQYF.

As to this clonotype: The conserved phenylalanine or tryptophan is not found at the CDR3 terminus, so this likely reflects a read error. The DNA is omitted, as the CDR3 cannot be located on it reliably, and the CDR3 follows TCRdb's listing. The chain recombines TRBV5-6 with TRBJ1-2. Including both end residues, the CDR3 is 11 amino acids long. Germline CDR1 and CDR2: SGHDT and YYEEEE. The CDR3 sequence: CASSNPPGDTY.

This clonotype was counted many times. In nucleotides, the CDR3 is TGTGCCAGCAGCCTTAGCGGGGTGAACACCGGGGAGCTGTTTTTT. Translating gives CASSLSGVNTGELFF. The gene calls are TRBV12-3 or TRBV12-4 and TRBJ2-2; 8 bases align to TRBD2. Unmatched junction bases numbered 4, after V lost 6 bases and J lost 1 base. This CDR3 region has 15 residues.

This chain connects TRBV4-1 to TRBJ1-2, with TRBD1 matching over 9 bases. In germline, CDR1 is MGHRA, CDR2 YSYEKL. Trimming cost V 2 bases and J 8 bases; bases outside gene matches: 9. The CDR3 is 15 amino acids. CDR3 bases: TGCGCCAGCAGCCAATACCGGGACAGGGTCGGAGGCTACACCTTC. It codes for CASSQYRDRVGGYTF.

The rearrangement joins TRBV20-1 to TRBJ2-3; 12 bases map to TRBD2. Trimming took 5 bases from V and 0 from J; bases not matched to a gene: 9. The length of the CDR3 is 17 residues. CDR1 DFQATT and CDR2 SNEGSKA come from the germline V gene (reference sequence). The CDR3 DNA reads as TGCAGTGCTGCCAGACTAGCGGGGGCCGCTAGCACAGATACGCAGTATTTT. The encoded protein is CSAARLAGAASTDTQYF.

A note on this clonotype: This may be a read error: a much more frequent sequence differs by one nucleotide. This chain connects TRBV12-3 or TRBV12-4 to TRBJ2-7; D not resolved. V was trimmed by 6 bases and J by 2 bases, leaving 14 bases between them. The CDR3 runs to 14 residues. CDR3 amino acids: CASSLTVTAYEQYF. In DNA form, the CDR3 reads TGTGCCAGCAGCCTCACAGTTACAGCCTACGAGCAGTACTTC.

This clonotype has at least ten counts. The genes are TRBV19 and TRBJ1-4, with a weak D call TRBD1 (6 bases). V was clipped by 9 bases and J by 8 bases, with 16 bases between them. Germline V gene sequence: CDR1 LNHDA, CDR2 SQIVND (reference sequence). CDR3 length: 13 amino acids. CDR3 in DNA: TGTGCCAGCATGCCGGGGGGCGGAGAAAAACTGTTTTTT. It specifies CASMPGGGEKLFF.

The chain uses TRBV2 and TRBJ1-5, with 8 bases matching TRBD1. CDR3 length: 14 amino acids. Germline-derived CDR1 and CDR2 are SNHLY and FYNNEI. V gave up 5 bases and J gave up 7 bases; unmatched junction bases: 7. The CDR3 here is CASSNGQGLQPQHF. CDR3 nucleotide sequence: TGTGCCAGCAGTAACGGACAGGGTCTGCAGCCCCAGCATTTT.

This clonotype was seen a handful of times. The V and J genes are TRBV9 and TRBJ1-1, with D uncertain. Trimming shortened V by 3 bases and J by 1 base, and 7 bases separated the two germline ends. The germline CDR1 and CDR2 sequences are SGDLS and YYNGEE. The CDR3 is made up of 13 amino acids. This chain's CDR3 is CASSAGSNTEAFF. In DNA form, the CDR3 reads TGTGCCAGCAGCGCTGGATCGAACACTGAAGCTTTCTTT.

The chain uses TRBV29-1 and TRBJ1-1; 8 nucleotides align to TRBD1. This CDR3 region has 14 residues. Germline CDR1 and CDR2: SQVTM and ANQGSEA. J was trimmed by 5 bases and V by 7 bases; bases with no gene match: 12. CDR3 sequence: CSAGQGKERTEAFF. The DNA of the CDR3 is TGCAGCGCAGGACAGGGCAAGGAAAGAACTGAAGCTTTCTTT.

Concerning this clonotype: A read error may be the cause here, since a much bigger clone is one base away. This chain links TRBV7-9 with TRBJ2-5, with D tentatively TRBD1 or TRBD2 (7 bases each). CDR3 length: 14 residues. The germline CDR1 and CDR2 sequences are SEHNR and FQNEAQ (reference sequence). The CDR3, as DNA: TGTGCCAGCAGCCCGACAGGGCCGGGGGGTACCCATTACTTC. Its protein product is CASSPTGPGGTHYF.

This chain joins TRBV2 and TRBJ1-6; unclear D gene. Germline lookup yields CDR1 SNHLY and CDR2 FYNNEI. This CDR3 has 12 amino acids. Trimming removed 4 bases at V and 16 bases at J, with 14 bases between. In DNA, the CDR3 is TGTGCCAGCAGTGGGGTGGGAGTAGCACTCCACTTT. It codes for CASSGVGVALHF. Supplemented by reference TRBV2 and TRBJ1-6, the full variable domain reads EPEVTQTPSHQVTQMGQEVILRCVPISNHLYFYWYRQILGQKVEFLVSFYNNEISEKSEIFDDQFSVERPDGSNFTLKIRSTKLEDSAMYFCASSGVGVALHFGNGTRLTVT.

In its sample, this clonotype was seen many times. The rearrangement joins TRBV20-1 to TRBJ1-3, with TRBD1 matching 7 bases. The germline V gene encodes CDR1 DFQATT and CDR2 SNEGSKA (reference sequence). The trim removed 2 bases at V and 0 bases at J, leaving 1 base unmatched. This CDR3 is built from 14 residues. The CDR3 loop reads CSARYRGSGNTIYF. DNA for the CDR3: TGCAGTGCTAGATACAGGGGCTCTGGAAACACCATATATTTT.

This chain joins TRBV6-5 and TRBJ2-3; D unclear. Germline values: CDR1 MNHEY, CDR2 SVGAGI. CDR3 size: 16 residues. The V end was cut by 0 bases, the J end by 0 bases, with 10 bases between. CDR3 coding DNA: TGTGCCAGCAGTTACTCCCTCGCGGAGAGCACAGATACGCAGTATTTT. Amino acid sequence: CASSYSLAESTDTQYF.

The gene calls are TRBV20-1 and TRBJ1-1; possibly TRBD1 for D (5 bases). The CDR3 sequence is 18 residues long. Germline assignment: CDR1 DFQATT and CDR2 SNEGSKA (reference sequence). Deletions cut 0 bases from V and 1 base from J, with 21 bases between. The CDR3 reads CSAREIRGRVPWNTEAFF. The CDR3 region has the DNA TGCAGTGCTAGAGAGATTCGGGGCAGGGTACCATGGAACACTGAAGCTTTCTTT.

V is TRBV7-3 and J is TRBJ2-5; 7 bases line up with TRBD1. The DNA end is more similar to TRBJ2-1, so the J call may be wrong. The germline V gene encodes CDR1 SGHTA and CDR2 FQGTGA. The length of the CDR3 is 13 residues. The CDR3 reads CASSALQGNEQFF. The CDR3, as DNA: TGTGCCAGCAGCGCCTTACAGGGGAATGAGCAGTTCTTC.